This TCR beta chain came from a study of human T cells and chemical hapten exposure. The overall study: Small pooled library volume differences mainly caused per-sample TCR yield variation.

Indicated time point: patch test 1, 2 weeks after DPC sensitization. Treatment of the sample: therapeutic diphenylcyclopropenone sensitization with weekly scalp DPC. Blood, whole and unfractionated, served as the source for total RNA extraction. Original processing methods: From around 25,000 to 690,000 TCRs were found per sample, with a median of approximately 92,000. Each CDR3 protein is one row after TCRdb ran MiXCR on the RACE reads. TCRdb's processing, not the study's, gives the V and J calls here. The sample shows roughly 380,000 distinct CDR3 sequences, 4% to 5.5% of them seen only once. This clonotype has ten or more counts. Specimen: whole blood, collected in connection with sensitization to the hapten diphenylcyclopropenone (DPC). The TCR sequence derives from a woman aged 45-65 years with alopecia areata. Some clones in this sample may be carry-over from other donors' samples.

DNA of the CDR3: TGTGCCAGCAGTTTAGGGACAGGGCTTGATCAGCCCCAGCATTTT. This sequence encodes CASSLGTGLDQPQHF. The V gene is TRBV27, the J gene TRBJ1-5; 9 nucleotides agree with TRBD1. The V and J ends lost 2 bases and 5 bases, in that order; junction bases with no gene match: 4. The CDR3 consists of 15 residues. Germline loops: CDR1 MNHEY, CDR2 SMNVEV (reference sequence).